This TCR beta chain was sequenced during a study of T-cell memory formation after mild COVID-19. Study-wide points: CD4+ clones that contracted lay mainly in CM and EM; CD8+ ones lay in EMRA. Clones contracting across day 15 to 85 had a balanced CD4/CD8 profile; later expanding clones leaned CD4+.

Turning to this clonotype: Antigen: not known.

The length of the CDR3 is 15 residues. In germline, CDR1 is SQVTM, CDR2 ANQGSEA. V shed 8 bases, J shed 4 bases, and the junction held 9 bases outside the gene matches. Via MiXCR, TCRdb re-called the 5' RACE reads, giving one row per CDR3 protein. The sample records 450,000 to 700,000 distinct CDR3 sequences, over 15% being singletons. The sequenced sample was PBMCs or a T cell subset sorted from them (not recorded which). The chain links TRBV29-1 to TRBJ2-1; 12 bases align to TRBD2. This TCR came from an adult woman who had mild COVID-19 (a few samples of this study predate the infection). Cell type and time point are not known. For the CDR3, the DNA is TGCAGCTTCTTACTAGCGGGGGGTCAGTACAATGAGCAGTTCTTC. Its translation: CSFLLAGGQYNEQFF.